A selection of T cell receptor beta chains follows, all from one sample in a study of early T cells in non-severe SARS-CoV-2 infection. MiXCR, applied by TCRdb to the 5' RACE reads, yields one record per CDR3 protein. The table includes tens of thousands of distinct CDR3 sequences, about an eighth detected once. The material sequenced was whole blood. The source of these receptors is an adult who was a healthcare worker with PCR-confirmed SARS-CoV-2 infection or an uninfected control (not recorded which). Each CDR3 is given with its conserved first and last residue. D genes are given only for firm matches. Expanded clones are given a class, and other clones once, few, many or no size at all.

TRBJ1-6 | - | TRBD1 | TRBV7-8 | CASSLRDRVNSPLHF | TGTGCCAGCAGTCTCCGGGACAGGGTTAATTCACCCCTCCACTTT
TRBJ2-1 | many | - | TRBV20-1 | CSARSGRVVDNEQFF | TGCAGTGCTAGATCCGGCAGGGTGGTTGACAATGAGCAGTTCTTC
TRBJ1-2 | many | - | TRBV7-2 | CASSPSTGDYGYTF | TGTGCCAGCAGCCCAAGTACCGGGGACTATGGCTACACCTTC
TRBJ1-1 | many | TRBD1 | TRBV7-9 | CASSFKGTAYEAFF | TGTGCCAGCAGCTTCAAAGGGACAGCGTATGAAGCTTTCTTT
TRBJ1-6 | many | - | TRBV7-9 | CASSLGVGNSPLHF | TGTGCCAGCAGCTTAGGGGTGGGTAATTCACCCCTCCACTTT
TRBJ1-2 | - | - | TRBV2 | CASSVHRPHGYTF | TGTGCCAGCAGTGTCCACAGGCCGCACGGCTACACCTTC
TRBJ2-5 | many | - | TRBV10-3 | CAIRDGQETQYF | TGTGCCATTAGGGACGGCCAAGAGACCCAGTACTTC
TRBJ1-1 | few | - | TRBV27 | CASSSGQRVEAFF | TGTGCCAGCAGTTCGGGACAAAGGGTTGAAGCTTTCTTT
TRBJ1-2 | many | - | TRBV29-1 | CSVEDFQEGYTF | TGCAGCGTTGAAGACTTCCAGGAAGGCTACACCTTC
TRBJ2-7 | - | - | TRBV10-3 | CAISELPYEQYF | TGTGCCATCAGTGAGTTGCCCTACGAGCAGTACTTC
TRBJ1-1 | many | - | TRBV6-5 | CASRRSMNTEAFF | TGTGCCAGCAGAAGAAGCATGAACACTGAAGCTTTCTTT
TRBJ2-5 | - | TRBD2 | TRBV6-2/TRBV6-3 | CAIRLAVLETQYF | TGTGCCATCCGACTAGCTGTATTGGAGACCCAGTACTTC
TRBJ1-5 | many | - | TRBV12-3/TRBV12-4 | CASSLAKTPYSNQPQHF | TGTGCCAGCAGTTTAGCAAAGACACCCTATAGCAATCAGCCCCAGCATTTT
TRBJ1-1 | many | - | TRBV5-1 | CASSGTGMVLPTEAFF | TGCGCCAGCAGCGGCACAGGGATGGTACTTCCCACTGAAGCTTTCTTT
TRBJ2-2 | many | TRBD1 | TRBV12-3/TRBV12-4 | CASRNRGPGELFF | TGTGCCAGCAGGAACAGGGGGCCCGGGGAGCTGTTTTTT
TRBJ2-7 | many | - | TRBV5-5 | CASSLTDSSIYEQYF | TGTGCCAGCAGCCTGACCGACAGTTCGATCTACGAGCAGTACTTC
TRBJ1-4 | many | - | TRBV20-1 | CSAPGGSLNEKLFF | TGCAGTGCTCCAGGTGGAAGCCTTAATGAAAAACTGTTTTTT
TRBJ2-7 | many | - | TRBV11-2 | CASSSLRAKTRSVYEQYF | TGTGCCAGCAGCTCTCTCCGTGCCAAAACGCGGTCGGTCTACGAGCAGTACTTC
TRBJ1-2 | - | TRBD1 | TRBV9 | CASSVGDRGSGYGYTF | TGTGCCAGCAGCGTAGGGGACAGGGGAAGCGGCTATGGCTACACCTTC
TRBJ2-1 | - | - | TRBV5-1 | CASSLETGFGEQFF | TGCGCCAGCAGCTTGGAGACGGGGTTTGGTGAGCAGTTCTTC
TRBJ2-3 | - | - | TRBV29-1 | CSVLGGTDTQYF | TGCAGCGTGTTGGGGGGCACAGATACGCAGTATTTT
TRBJ1-1 | many | TRBD1 | TRBV5-1 | CASSPGQGGKAFF | TGCGCCAGCAGCCCCGGACAGGGTGGGAAAGCTTTCTTT
TRBJ2-7 | many | - | TRBV28 | CASTDTYEQYF | TGTGCCAGCACGGATACCTACGAGCAGTACTTC
TRBJ2-5 | many | TRBD2 | TRBV10-3 | CAISGNSGLPPRQETQYF | TGTGCCATCAGTGGGAACTCGGGACTACCTCCGAGACAAGAGACCCAGTACTTC
TRBJ2-7 | - | TRBD1 | TRBV29-1 | CSVGTGTYEQYF | TGCAGCGTTGGGACAGGGACCTACGAGCAGTACTTC
TRBJ2-1 | many | - | TRBV6-2/TRBV6-3 | CASSKSDTRGGNEQFF | TGTGCCAGCAGTAAATCTGACACCCGTGGGGGCAATGAGCAGTTCTTC
TRBJ1-2 | many | - | TRBV28 | CASLGGTHRANYGYTF | TGTGCCAGTTTGGGGGGGACACATCGAGCTAACTATGGCTACACCTTC
TRBJ1-1 | - | TRBD1 | TRBV18 | CASSRQGADTEAFF | TGTGCCAGCTCACGACAGGGGGCGGACACTGAAGCTTTCTTT